Described below is a single TCR beta chain sequence and its context. Profiling relied on immunoSEQ multiplex PCR, and the TCRdb table lists in-frame clones only, not all of them. Here the sample spans tens of thousands of clones, roughly 77% being singletons. The sample belongs to a study of radiotherapy plus CTLA-4 blockade in lung cancer. Study-wide background: Objective response was observed in more than 15% of patients, and disease control in approximately 30%.

Trimming took 3 bases from V and 0 from J, leaving 16 bases between them. Germline V lookup: CDR1 SGDLS, CDR2 YYNGEE. CDR3 length: 17 residues. This clonotype was obtained from a human donor with non-small cell lung cancer who had a complete response to radiotherapy plus ipilimumab. Material: peripheral blood, obtained from a patient treated with radiotherapy plus ipilimumab. V gene TRBV9 combines with J gene TRBJ1-3; possible D gene TRBD1, 5 bases. Here the CDR3 reads CASSAGGGSISGNTIYF. CDR3 in DNA: TGTGCCAGCAGCGCGGGGGGGGGATCCATCTCTGGAAACACCATATATTTT.